This T cell receptor (beta chain) came from a study of blood T cell repertoires in COVID-19. Across the whole study: Acute and convalescent COVID-19 samples came from the United States, Italy and Spain. Sample material is recorded as cDNA or gDNA derived from T cells, B-cell-depleted T cells, or PBMCs.

CDR3 length: 16 residues. Germline V lookup: CDR1 LNHNV, CDR2 YYDKDF (reference sequence). The method was immunoSEQ multiplex PCR; TCRdb's version includes in-frame clones alone and lacks a portion of them. This sample has 390,000 or so clones, with more than 80% found just once. Remarks on this clone: The junction differs from germline at one of its ends, possibly a read error.

The material sequenced was peripheral blood. This clonotype originated in a woman aged 25 to 39 with active or convalescent COVID-19. The chain uses TRBV15 and TRBJ1-2; a weak D match, TRBD1 (5 bases). The CDR3 sequence: CATSTELTENLYDYTF. Here the CDR3 DNA reads TGTGCCACCAGCACCGAATTGACAGAAAATCTCTATGACTACACCTTC.